The 28 T cell receptor beta chains below all came from one sample that was sequenced in a study of blood T cell repertoires in COVID-19. Sequencing used immunoSEQ multiplex PCR; TCRdb keeps in-frame clones, though not all of them. The sample holds roughly 230,000 clones, about 80% seen once. Sequenced input: PBMCs or T cells enriched from blood (not recorded which). These receptors all come from a man aged 50 or older who had recovered from COVID-19.

The chain's CDR3 is CASSLGGQGQADTQYF. As DNA, the CDR3 is TGCGCCAGCAGCTTGGGCGGGCAGGGGCAGGCAGATACGCAGTATTTT. The V gene is TRBV5-1, the J gene TRBJ2-3; perhaps TRBD1 as D (6 bases). Germline assignment: CDR1 SGHRS and CDR2 YFSETQ. The V end lost 0 bases, the J end lost 4 bases, and 15 bases lay between the germline ends. The CDR3 sequence is 16 residues long.

The chain carries TRBV4-3 and TRBJ1-6; D unresolved. V was pared by 1 base and J by 9 bases, with 10 bases between. This CDR3 has 14 amino acids. Per germline, CDR1 LGHNA and CDR2 YSLEER. CDR3 coding DNA: TGCGCCAGCAGCCAAGTCTTCCGGAGTTCACCCCTCCACTTT. Protein sequence: CASSQVFRSSPLHF.

V gene TRBV7-8 combines with J gene TRBJ2-7, with 11 bases lining up with TRBD2. V shed 5 bases, J shed 2 bases, and the junction held 8 bases outside the gene matches. Per the germline V gene, CDR1 is SGHVS and CDR2 is FQNEAQ. The CDR3 contains 16 residues. The CDR3 DNA reads TGTGCCAGCAGCCCCTCCCTAGCGGGGGGAACCTACGAGCAGTACTTC. This gives the protein CASSPSLAGGTYEQYF. Drawing the rest from reference TRBV7-8 and TRBJ2-7, the complete variable domain is GAGVSQSPRYKVAKRGQDVALRCDPISGHVSLFWYQQALGQGPEFLTYFQNEAQLDKSGLPSDRFFAERPEGSVSTLKIQRTQQEDSAVYLCASSPSLAGGTYEQYFGPGTRLTVT.

The CDR3 sequence is CAWSVLAGNGYTF. The CDR3 DNA sequence: TGTGCCTGGAGTGTACTAGCAGGCAATGGCTACACCTTC. V is TRBV30 and J is TRBJ1-2; D is unclear. This CDR3 contains 13 residues. Germline V gene lookup returns CDR1 GTSNPN and CDR2 SVGIG (reference sequence). V dropped 0 bases and J dropped 6 bases, with 11 bases sitting between them.

The CDR3 nucleotides are TGTGCCAGTAGTTCCACAGGGAATCAGCCCCAGCATTTT. As protein: CASSSTGNQPQHF. The chain carries TRBV19 and TRBJ1-5; possible D gene TRBD1, 6 bases. The V end lost 5 bases, the J end lost 4 bases, and 9 bases lay between the germline ends. CDR1 is LNHDA, CDR2 SQIVND, per germline (reference sequence). This CDR3 spans 13 amino acids. The full variable domain, completed using reference TRBV19 and TRBJ1-5, is DGGITQSPKYLFRKEGQNVTLSCEQNLNHDAMYWYRQDPGQGLRLIYYSQIVNDFQKGDIAEGYSVSREKKESFPLTVTSAQKNPTAFYLCASSSTGNQPQHFGDGTRLSIL.

In regard to this clone: Other nucleotide sequences in the sample specify the same CDR3. The chain carries TRBV18 and TRBJ2-7; 10 bases map to TRBD2. CDR3 length: 15 amino acids. CDR1 and CDR2 from the germline V gene are KGHSH and LQKENI. V lost 2 bases to trimming and J lost 0 bases; unmatched junction nucleotides: 1. CDR3 bases: TGTGCCAGCTCACCAAGGACTAGCGGCTCCTACGAGCAGTACTTC. Its translation is CASSPRTSGSYEQYF.

V gene TRBV27 combines with J gene TRBJ2-7; TRBD1 might be the D (5 bases). The CDR3 length is 15 residues. Germline values: CDR1 MNHEY, CDR2 SMNVEV (reference sequence). V was shortened by 6 bases and J by 2 bases, with 17 bases between the two germline ends. The CDR3 spells CASRPRVYRAYEQYF. DNA of the CDR3: TGTGCCAGCAGACCCAGGGTTTACCGCGCCTACGAGCAGTACTTC.

The chain uses TRBV2 and TRBJ2-1; 7 bases match TRBD1. Germline V gene data show CDR1 as SNHLY and CDR2 as FYNNEI. Trimming took 3 bases from V and 4 from J; bases not matched to a gene: 9. The CDR3 is 16 amino acids. CDR3 residues: CASSDQRGHPYNEQFF. The DNA for the CDR3 is TGTGCCAGCAGTGACCAGAGGGGGCACCCGTACAATGAGCAGTTCTTC. Together with reference TRBV2 and TRBJ2-1, the CDR3 gives the full variable domain: EPEVTQTPSHQVTQMGQEVILRCVPISNHLYFYWYRQILGQKVEFLVSFYNNEISEKSEIFDDQFSVERPDGSNFTLKIRSTKLEDSAMYFCASSDQRGHPYNEQFFGPGTRLTVL.

This clone was picked up a small number of times. This sequence joins TRBV19 and TRBJ2-7, with TRBD2 matching over 13 bases. The CDR3 extends over 15 amino acids. Germline V gene lookup returns CDR1 LNHDA and CDR2 SQIVND (reference sequence). Trimming took 7 bases from V and 4 from J; bases not matched to a gene: 7. CDR3 in amino acids: CASTISTSGRYEQYF. The CDR3 DNA follows: TGTGCCAGTACCATCTCGACTAGCGGGAGGTACGAGCAGTACTTC.

V is TRBV5-1 and J is TRBJ1-5; perhaps TRBD1 as D (6 bases). The CDR3 consists of 16 residues. From germline, CDR1 is SGHRS and CDR2 YFSETQ. V was trimmed by 4 bases and J by 2 bases, leaving 16 bases between them. The CDR3 here is CASSPQGSLGNQPQHF. The CDR3 DNA sequence: TGCGCCAGCAGCCCCCAGGGGAGTCTGGGCAATCAGCCCCAGCATTTT.

V usage is TRBV4-1 and J usage is TRBJ1-2, with TRBD1 matching over 7 bases. The J segment lost 2 bases and the V segment lost 0 bases, leaving 15 bases of the junction unmatched. Germline CDR1 MGHRA, CDR2 YSYEKL. The CDR3 consists of 19 residues. CDR3 DNA sequence: TGCGCCAGCAGCCAAGATTTCGGGGCCACAGGGGTGGCAAACTATGGCTACACCTTC. It encodes CASSQDFGATGVANYGYTF.

The CDR3 here is CSVDQGIPYGYTF. CDR3 coding DNA: TGCAGCGTTGATCAGGGGATCCCCTATGGCTACACCTTC. The rearrangement uses TRBV29-1 and TRBJ1-2; tentatively, D is TRBD1 (6 bases). Trimming cost V 3 bases and J 4 bases, with 12 bases left between them. The germline gives CDR1 SQVTM, CDR2 ANQGSEA. The CDR3 has 13 amino acids. The variable domain in full, with the rest retrieved from reference TRBV29-1 and TRBJ1-2, is SAVISQKPSRDICQRGTSLTIQCQVDSQVTMMFWYRQQPGQSLTLIATANQGSEATYESGFVIDKFPISRPNLTFSTLTVSNMSPEDSSIYLCSVDQGIPYGYTFGSGTRLTVV.

V gene TRBV2 combines with J gene TRBJ2-3, with 7 bases aligning to TRBD1. The CDR3 contains 13 residues. Germline CDR1 reads SNHLY; CDR2 reads FYNNEI. Trimming took 5 bases from V and 4 from J; bases not matched to a gene: 3. The CDR3 DNA is TGTGCCAGCAGTAACAGGGGATCAGATACGCAGTATTTT. Its translation is CASSNRGSDTQYF.

The J gene is TRBJ2-1, the V gene TRBV5-4; 8 bases line up with TRBD1. V was pared by 4 bases and J by 4 bases, with 7 bases of the junction left unmatched. The CDR3 has 15 amino acids. Germline loops: CDR1 SGHNT, CDR2 YYREEE (reference sequence). The CDR3 DNA reads TGTGCCAGCAGCATCCGACAGGGGCCATACAATGAGCAGTTCTTC. It is translated as CASSIRQGPYNEQFF. Based on the CDR3 plus reference TRBV5-4 and TRBJ2-1, the full variable domain is ETGVTQSPTHLIKTRGQQVTLRCSSQSGHNTVSWYQQALGQGPQFIFQYYREEENGRGNFPPRFSGLQFPNYSSELNVNALELDDSALYLCASSIRQGPYNEQFFGPGTRLTVL.

The V gene is TRBV10-3, the J gene TRBJ2-3; no firm D call. V was trimmed by 3 bases and J by 2 bases, leaving 12 bases between them. There are 15 residues in the CDR3. From germline, CDR1 is ENHRY and CDR2 SYGVKD. The CDR3 loop reads CAISDGAATTDTQYF. The CDR3 DNA sequence: TGTGCCATCAGTGACGGCGCGGCGACCACAGATACGCAGTATTTT.

This chain connects TRBV19 to TRBJ1-4, with D perhaps matching TRBD1 (6 bases). Germline V CDR1 and CDR2: LNHDA, SQIVND (reference sequence). The CDR3 has 15 amino acids. The ends were cut back, 5 bases at V and 0 bases at J, with 10 bases in the middle. This chain's CDR3 is CASSFGQSTNEKLFF. The CDR3 DNA reads TGTGCCAGTAGTTTTGGACAGTCAACTAATGAAAAACTGTTTTTT.

The chain uses TRBV19 and TRBJ1-5; D is unclear. CDR3 length equals 13 residues. With 5 bases removed from V and 3 bases from J, the gap between germline ends came to 8 bases. The germline V gene has CDR1 LNHDA and CDR2 SQIVND (reference sequence). CDR3 sequence reads: CASSGQYNQPQHF. The CDR3 DNA sequence: TGTGCCAGTAGTGGCCAGTACAATCAGCCCCAGCATTTT.

This clone was counted only a few times. The CDR3 DNA reads as TGCAGCGTTGGCAATACAGGGGGCTCCTACGAGCAGTACTTC. Translating it yields CSVGNTGGSYEQYF. The gene calls are TRBV29-1 and TRBJ2-7, with 8 nucleotides matching TRBD1. J was trimmed by 0 bases and V by 4 bases; bases with no gene match: 5. The CDR3 spans 14 residues. Germline loops: CDR1 SQVTM, CDR2 ANQGSEA.

CDR3 sequence (DNA): TGTGCCAGCAGTTTATGGATAACAGGGCTTGATCAGCCCCAGCATTTT. Protein product: CASSLWITGLDQPQHF. The rearrangement joins TRBV28 to TRBJ1-5, with D maybe TRBD1 (6 bases). Germline lookup yields CDR1 MDHEN and CDR2 SYDVKM. Trimming shortened V by 0 bases and J by 5 bases, and 14 bases separated the two germline ends. The CDR3 has 16 amino acids.

V usage is TRBV5-4 and J usage is TRBJ1-4; D is ambiguous. Per germline, CDR1 SGHNT and CDR2 YYREEE (reference sequence). The CDR3 sequence is 14 residues long. The ends were cut back, 0 bases at V and 10 bases at J, with 13 bases in the middle. The CDR3 spells CASSLEAQLGKLFF. In DNA, the CDR3 is TGTGCCAGCAGCTTGGAGGCTCAACTAGGAAAACTGTTTTTT.

V and J are TRBV6-2 or TRBV6-3 and TRBJ2-1; 11 bases line up with TRBD2. The V gene's germline CDR1 is MNHEY and CDR2 SVGEGT. The CDR3 sequence is 19 residues long. The V and J ends lost 2 bases and 4 bases, in that order; junction bases with no gene match: 13. The CDR3 bases are TGTGCCAGCAGTTACCTTAGCGGGAGGGACCCTGACTCATACAATGAGCAGTTCTTC. Amino acid sequence: CASSYLSGRDPDSYNEQFF.

The chain carries TRBV29-1 and TRBJ2-7, with 7 bases matching TRBD1. This CDR3 region has 13 residues. Germline CDR1 is SQVTM and CDR2 is ANQGSEA. J gave up 5 bases and V 7 bases, and 11 bases lay outside the gene matches. The CDR3 DNA follows: TGCAGCGCCCATAACAGGGGCCGGGACGAGCAGTACTTC. It yields the protein CSAHNRGRDEQYF.

V is TRBV7-2 and J is TRBJ2-5; possible D gene TRBD1, 6 bases. V dropped 3 bases and J dropped 4 bases, with 18 bases sitting between them. The length of the CDR3 is 16 residues. CDR1 SGHTA and CDR2 FQGNSA come from the germline V gene. In nucleotides, the CDR3 is TGTGCCAGCAGCTTTATTGCAGGGGCTCGTGGAGAGACCCAGTACTTC. It yields the protein CASSFIAGARGETQYF.

This clone appeared a single time. This chain connects TRBV5-1 to TRBJ1-4, with D uncertain. The germline gives CDR1 SGHRS, CDR2 YFSETQ. The V end was cut by 1 base, the J end by 0 bases, with 4 bases between. The CDR3 loop spans 14 amino acids. The CDR3 here is CASSLTTTNEKLFF. For the CDR3, the DNA is TGCGCCAGCAGCTTGACTACAACTAATGAAAAACTGTTTTTT.

CDR3 sequence reads: CATPRGGPLYGYTF. Written as DNA, the CDR3 is TGTGCCACCCCCCGAGGCGGCCCCCTCTATGGCTACACCTTC. The chain carries TRBV28 and TRBJ1-2; the D is unclear. Trimming cost V 10 bases and J 4 bases, with 19 bases left between them. The germline V gene encodes CDR1 MDHEN and CDR2 SYDVKM. This CDR3 has 14 residues.

This chain joins TRBV9 and TRBJ1-3; 8 bases line up with TRBD1. The CDR3 length is 15 residues. Germline assignment: CDR1 SGDLS and CDR2 YYNGEE. After removal of 3 bases from V and 3 bases from J, the junction contained 5 bases not matched to a gene. CDR3 loop: CASSASGGVGNTIYF. For the CDR3, the DNA is TGTGCCAGCAGCGCGTCAGGGGGCGTTGGAAACACCATATATTTT.

Points on this clone: The sample holds other DNA sequences that translate to the same CDR3. The rearrangement links TRBV12-3 or TRBV12-4 to TRBJ1-2; 7 bases agree with TRBD1. Unmatched junction bases numbered 3, after V lost 4 bases and J lost 4 bases. This CDR3 spans 13 amino acids. Here the CDR3 DNA reads TGTGCCAGCAGTTGGGACAGCCTCTATGGCTACACCTTC. This sequence encodes CASSWDSLYGYTF.

This rearrangement joins TRBV9 to TRBJ2-7; a weak D match, TRBD2 (5 bases). The ends were cut back, 0 bases at V and 7 bases at J, with 14 bases in the middle. Looked up from germline, CDR1 is SGDLS and CDR2 is YYNGEE. The CDR3 sequence is 14 residues long. The CDR3 sequence is CASSVESGTREQYF. CDR3 bases: TGTGCCAGCAGCGTAGAAAGCGGAACGCGGGAGCAGTACTTC.